One sample yielded the 16 T cell receptor beta chains listed below, sequenced in a study of shared clonotypes between healthy human individuals (dated by TCRdb to about 2020). The library was generated by the immunoSEQ multiplex PCR assay. TCRdb re-hosts the immuneACCESS table, in-frame sequences only. Its copies lack some clones; in the studies checked, an unresolved V gene accounts for under half of them, and the cause for the rest is not known. The sample table holds roughly 2.4 million clones, of which under 97% were seen once. 0.13% of the sample is held by the ten biggest clonotypes. Sequencing input: naive CD4+ T cells sorted from blood. The cell subset or site label on this specimen signifies: CD45RA+ positively selected. The receptors come from a man aged 18-30 years in good health.

A single count supports this clone. This sample includes further DNA sequences coding for the same CDR3. The chain combines TRBV6-5 with TRBJ2-7; D is ambiguous. The germline V gene encodes CDR1 MNHEY and CDR2 SVGAGI. Trimming shortened V by 2 bases and J by 7 bases, and 6 bases separated the two germline ends. The CDR3 runs to 11 residues. The chain's CDR3 is CASSYMGEQYF. The CDR3 DNA sequence: TGTGCCAGCAGTTACATGGGGGAGCAGTACTTC.

The DNA of the CDR3 is TGTGCCTGGGACACTGGGGGGAATCAGCCCCAGCATTTT. Protein: CAWDTGGNQPQHF. The rearrangement links TRBV30 to TRBJ1-5; a possible D gene is TRBD1 (5 bases). V lost 5 bases to trimming and J lost 4 bases, with 12 bases between them. The CDR3 extends over 13 amino acids. Germline values: CDR1 GTSNPN, CDR2 SVGIG (reference sequence).

The chain joins TRBV7-9 to TRBJ1-2; D is undetermined. Germline V gene data show CDR1 as SEHNR and CDR2 as FQNEAQ (reference sequence). Between the trimmed V and J ends, which lost 0 bases and 2 bases, there was a span of 7 bases. The CDR3 loop spans 14 amino acids. DNA of the CDR3: TGTGCCAGCAGCTTAGCGGTTCTCAACTATGGCTACACCTTC. This translates into CASSLAVLNYGYTF.

V and J are TRBV2 and TRBJ2-7; TRBD1 matches at 9 bases. The CDR3 consists of 14 residues. Germline V gives CDR1 SNHLY, CDR2 FYNNEI. The V gene end was trimmed by 6 bases and the J gene end by 2 bases; junction bases not matched to a gene: 5. CDR3 sequence (DNA): TGTGCCAGCAGAGGGGACAGGGATACCTACGAGCAGTACTTC. This gives the protein CASRGDRDTYEQYF.

The CDR3 coding sequence is TGCGCCAGCAGCCAAGAGACCGGGACAGAATTCTACGAGCAGTACTTC. It yields the protein CASSQETGTEFYEQYF. The chain combines TRBV5-1 with TRBJ2-7, with TRBD1 matching 7 bases. This CDR3 spans 16 amino acids. J gave up 3 bases and V 4 bases, and 13 bases lay outside the gene matches. Germline V gene data show CDR1 as SGHRS and CDR2 as YFSETQ.

The DNA for the CDR3 is TGTGCCAGCAGCTTAGCAGGCGGGAATGAGCAGTTCTTC. Amino acid sequence: CASSLAGGNEQFF. This rearrangement joins TRBV7-2 to TRBJ2-1; tentative D call: TRBD2 (5 bases). This CDR3 has 13 residues. CDR1 and CDR2 from the germline V gene are SGHTA and FQGNSA. Trimming took off 0 bases at V and 7 bases at J, with 7 bases between the two ends.

This clone appeared once. The chain links TRBV28 to TRBJ2-1; D may be TRBD2 (5 bases). CDR3 length equals 12 residues. Trimming stripped 10 bases from V and 0 bases from J, with 7 bases between. Looked up from germline, CDR1 is MDHEN and CDR2 is SYDVKM. CDR3 DNA sequence: TGTGCCATAGCGAGCTCCTACAATGAGCAGTTCTTC. Translation: CAIASSYNEQFF.

This clone was seen a single time. The chain links TRBV21-1 to TRBJ2-7. TRBV21-1 is an annotated pseudogene. The CDR3 contains 17 residues. This CDR3 is CASSKGGWLLRSYEQYF. CDR3 nucleotide sequence: TGTGCCAGCAGCAAAGGGGGGTGGCTCCTCCGGTCCTACGAGCAGTACTTC.

The chain joins TRBV19 to TRBJ2-5; D gene ambiguous. Between the trimmed V and J ends, which lost 5 bases and 2 bases, there was a span of 18 bases. The CDR3 is 16 amino acids. Per the germline V gene, CDR1 is LNHDA and CDR2 is SQIVND (reference sequence). The CDR3 region is CASSPTGRVRQETQYF. CDR3 DNA: TGTGCCAGTAGTCCAACTGGAAGGGTTAGGCAAGAGACCCAGTACTTC.

The gene calls are TRBV5-4 and TRBJ1-4; TRBD1 aligns across 7 bases. Germline trimming cut 3 bases from V and 2 bases from J; bases unmatched to any gene: 4. The CDR3 is made up of 15 amino acids. The germline V gene encodes CDR1 SGHNT and CDR2 YYREEE (reference sequence). The CDR3 is CASSSRGGTNEKLFF. The CDR3 DNA sequence: TGTGCCAGCAGCTCCAGGGGGGGTACTAATGAAAAACTGTTTTTT. Full variable domain (rest looked up from reference TRBV5-4 and TRBJ1-4): ETGVTQSPTHLIKTRGQQVTLRCSSQSGHNTVSWYQQALGQGPQFIFQYYREEENGRGNFPPRFSGLQFPNYSSELNVNALELDDSALYLCASSSRGGTNEKLFFGSGTQLSVL.

The V gene is TRBV14, the J gene TRBJ1-4; D unclear. The V gene's germline CDR1 is SGHDN and CDR2 FVKESK. The CDR3 is 17 amino acids. Trimming pared 1 base from V and 3 bases from J, leaving 15 bases between. As DNA, the CDR3 is TGTGCCAGCAGCCAAGGGAATGATCCGGGTGCTAATGAAAAACTGTTTTTT. Translating gives CASSQGNDPGANEKLFF.

The rearrangement uses TRBV25-1 and TRBJ2-1, with 7 positions matching TRBD2. Germline CDR1 MGHDK, CDR2 SYGVNS. The trim removed 3 bases at V and 0 bases at J, leaving 8 bases unmatched. The CDR3 loop spans 17 amino acids. The CDR3 DNA reads as TGTGCCAGCAGTGACCGGCTCCCTAGCGGCTCCTACAATGAGCAGTTCTTC. Protein sequence: CASSDRLPSGSYNEQFF.

J is TRBJ2-7 and V is TRBV19; 13 bases are a match to TRBD2. CDR3 size: 16 residues. With 4 bases clipped from V and 5 bases from J, the junction kept 8 bases outside the gene matches. In germline, CDR1 is LNHDA, CDR2 SQIVND (reference sequence). The CDR3 spells CASSKTGTSGNHEQYF. The CDR3 nucleotides read TGTGCCAGTAGTAAAACCGGGACTAGCGGGAACCACGAGCAGTACTTC.

The gene calls are TRBV30 and TRBJ2-2; D is possibly TRBD1 (5 bases). The CDR3 runs 14 residues. Trimming shortened V by 0 bases and J by 5 bases, and 10 bases separated the two germline ends. From germline, CDR1 is GTSNPN and CDR2 SVGIG (reference sequence). DNA for the CDR3: TGTGCCTGGAGTGTGGGCAGGGTAACCGGGGAGCTGTTTTTT. Protein product: CAWSVGRVTGELFF.

The chain recombines TRBV5-1 with TRBJ1-1; D is uncertain. The CDR3 spans 15 residues. V was pared by 4 bases and J by 2 bases, with 15 bases between. CDR1 and CDR2 from the germline V gene are SGHRS and YFSETQ. The CDR3 sequence is CASSGGSNLNTEAFF. The DNA of the CDR3 is TGCGCCAGCAGCGGTGGGTCAAATTTAAACACTGAAGCTTTCTTT.

The chain carries TRBV30 and TRBJ2-3; D is possibly TRBD1 or TRBD2 (6 bases each). This CDR3 is built from 16 residues. Germline assignment: CDR1 GTSNPN and CDR2 SVGIG (reference sequence). V was cut by 3 bases and J by 2 bases, with 18 bases left in between. CDR3 amino acids: CAWSPGQGGITDTQYF. The DNA of the CDR3 is TGTGCCTGGAGCCCCGGACAAGGGGGGATCACAGATACGCAGTATTTT.